The 32 T cell receptor beta chains reported below all come from one sample, sequenced in a study of molecular identifiers for immune sequencing clone quantification. A single record per CDR3 protein comes from TCRdb applying MiXCR to the PCR reads. The repertoire consists of about 640,000 distinct CDR3 sequences, with just under 20% occurring once and the leading ten covering roughly 0.83%. The sample comprised naive CD8+ T cells from blood, with Jurkat cell RNA spiked in. Specified subset: FACS-sorted CD8+CD4-CCR7+CD45RA+ naive T cells. The receptors derive from a human donor in good health. Some libraries in this study had Jurkat cell RNA spiked in.

This clonotype was seen ten or more times. The V gene is TRBV9, the J gene TRBJ2-3; D unresolved. Germline CDR1 reads SGDLS; CDR2 reads YYNGEE. This CDR3 comprises 13 residues. The ends were cut back, 6 bases at V and 3 bases at J, with 11 bases in the middle. This CDR3 is CASNPGSTDTQYF. DNA for the CDR3: TGTGCCAGCAACCCCGGGTCAACAGATACGCAGTATTTT.

There are many counts of this clonotype. The V call is TRBV4-3, the J call TRBJ2-1; maybe TRBD2 (6 bases). CDR3 length: 18 amino acids. V was cut by 0 bases and J by 0 bases, with 15 bases left in between. The germline gives CDR1 LGHNA, CDR2 YSLEER. CDR3 loop: CASSQDFGSKSSYNEQFF. The CDR3 region has the DNA TGCGCCAGCAGCCAAGACTTCGGGAGTAAAAGCTCCTACAATGAGCAGTTCTTC.

With respect to this clonotype: A much larger clone is a single base away; this may be a read error. This chain links TRBV24-1 with TRBJ2-1; no clear D. CDR1 is KGHDR and CDR2 is SFDVKD in the germline V gene. The CDR3 loop spans 14 amino acids. CDR3: CATGDLSLDNEQFF. In DNA, the CDR3 is TGTGCCACCGGTGATTTAAGTCTTGACAATGAGCAGTTCTTC.

CDR3 sequence: CAISSPLAGGPGNEQFF. The CDR3 nucleotides read TGTGCCATCAGTTCCCCCCTAGCGGGAGGGCCTGGCAATGAGCAGTTCTTC. The V call is TRBV10-3, the J call TRBJ2-1; 12 positions agree with TRBD2. This CDR3 has 17 amino acids. Germline-derived CDR1 and CDR2 are ENHRY and SYGVKD. The V segment lost 5 bases and the J segment 6 bases; nucleotides outside the gene matches: 11.

The J gene is TRBJ2-7, the V gene TRBV28, with D perhaps TRBD1 (6 bases). The CDR3 runs 14 residues. Per germline, CDR1 MDHEN and CDR2 SYDVKM. Trimming removed 6 bases from V and 1 base from J, with 13 bases in between. The chain's CDR3 is CASSQGSGSYEQYF. The CDR3 DNA follows: TGTGCCAGCAGCCAGGGGTCTGGATCCTACGAGCAGTACTTC.

To note about this clonotype: This may stem from a read error, because a much larger clone lies one nucleotide away. The CDR3 does not close with the conserved phenylalanine or tryptophan, likely indicating a read error. Written as DNA, the CDR3 is TGCAGTGCTAGAGAGACAGGGGCGATCTACGAGCAGTACCTC. It codes for CSARETGAIYEQYL. This sequence joins TRBV20-1 and TRBJ2-7; 8 nucleotides agree with TRBD1. The CDR3 runs 14 residues. Germline-derived CDR1 and CDR2 are DFQATT and SNEGSKA (reference sequence). V was pared by 0 bases and J by 3 bases, with 4 bases of the junction left unmatched.

This clonotype came up a few times. The chain links TRBV7-6 to TRBJ2-5, with a weak D call TRBD2 (6 bases). Germline V gene sequence: CDR1 SGHVS, CDR2 FNYEAQ. CDR3 length equals 16 residues. Trimming shortened V by 5 bases and J by 3 bases, and 19 bases separated the two germline ends. This CDR3 reads CASSQDLGGPKETQYF. CDR3 nucleotides: TGTGCCAGCAGCCAAGACCTAGGAGGGCCCAAAGAGACCCAGTACTTC.

CDR3 nucleotides: TGTGCCAGCAGTGATTCTGGGGCCTTGACCTACGAGCAGTACTTC. Translation gives CASSDSGALTYEQYF. The J gene is TRBJ2-7, the V gene TRBV2; D may be TRBD1 (5 bases). Trimming took 3 bases from V and 2 from J, leaving 14 bases between them. Germline assignment: CDR1 SNHLY and CDR2 FYNNEI. The CDR3 totals 15 residues.

This clonotype was picked up one time. This sequence joins TRBV20-1 and TRBJ2-1; D not resolved. The CDR3 sequence is 14 residues long. Looked up from germline, CDR1 is DFQATT and CDR2 is SNEGSKA (reference sequence). Trimming took 6 bases from V and 6 from J, leaving 18 bases between them. The CDR3 nucleotides are TGCAGTGCCCGTAGCCCCCAGTATAGCAATGAGCAGTTCTTC. This encodes CSARSPQYSNEQFF.

In the case of this clonotype: Just one base apart from a much larger clone, this may be a read error. V gene TRBV5-6 combines with J gene TRBJ2-5; 7 nucleotides line up with TRBD1. Germline V gives CDR1 SGHDT, CDR2 YYEEEE. CDR3 length: 16 residues. Here the CDR3 DNA reads TGTGCCAGCAGCTCCTCCGGACAGGTGACACAAGGGACCCAGTACTTC. This codes for CASSSSGQVTQGTQYF.

As for this clonotype: One end of the junction is discordant with germline, which a read error may explain. The chain is built from TRBV6-5 and TRBJ2-5; 14 bases align to TRBD2. Looked up from germline, CDR1 is MNHEY and CDR2 is SVGAGI. The CDR3 contains 17 residues. The CDR3: CVSSCSLRLAGGETQYF. The CDR3 DNA reads TGTGTCAGCAGTTGCTCTTTGCGACTAGCGGGAGGGGAGACCCAGTACTTC.

The CDR3: CASSHSAETQYF. In nucleotides, the CDR3 is TGTGCCAGCAGCCACTCCGCAGAGACCCAGTACTTC. The chain employs TRBV3-1 and TRBJ2-5; no firm D call. The V gene lost 3 bases and the J gene lost 4 bases, with 6 bases spanning the gap. The CDR3 has 12 amino acids. CDR1 is LGHDT, CDR2 YNNKEL, per germline (reference sequence).

This chain uses TRBV6-1 with TRBJ2-3, with TRBD1 matching 7 bases. The junction had 10 bases not matched to a gene; V was cut back by 3 bases and J by 4 bases. This CDR3 comprises 16 residues. Germline values: CDR1 MNHNS, CDR2 SASEGT. Written as DNA, the CDR3 is TGTGCCAGCAGTGACCGGGACAGACCACCGGCAGATACGCAGTATTTT. This gives the protein CASSDRDRPPADTQYF.

With regard to this clonotype: This may stem from a read error, because a much larger clone lies one nucleotide away. The chain carries TRBV5-1 and TRBJ2-5, with 7 nucleotides matching TRBD2. Germline values: CDR1 SGHRS, CDR2 YFSETQ. The junction had 4 bases not matched to a gene; V was cut back by 1 base and J by 1 base. The CDR3 runs 15 residues. The CDR3 DNA is TGCGCCAGCAGCTTGACTAGCGAGGGCCAAGAGACCCAGTACTTC. The encoded protein is CASSLTSEGQETQYF.

V and J are TRBV2 and TRBJ2-7; 7 positions match TRBD1. In germline, CDR1 is SNHLY, CDR2 FYNNEI. J gave up 2 bases and V 3 bases, and 13 bases lay outside the gene matches. The CDR3 is made up of 17 amino acids. The CDR3 DNA sequence: TGTGCCAGCAGTGATTCCCCTGGACAGGTCTCAACCTACGAGCAGTACTTC. It yields the protein CASSDSPGQVSTYEQYF.

As for this clonotype: Germline and junction disagree at one end, which may indicate a read error. V is TRBV20-1 and J is TRBJ2-3; tentatively, D is TRBD1 or TRBD2 (6 bases each). CDR3 length: 16 residues. The germline gives CDR1 DFQATT, CDR2 SNEGSKA (reference sequence). The chain's CDR3 is CSVRDLYRDFTDTQYF. The CDR3 DNA reads as TGCAGTGTTAGAGATCTCTACAGGGACTTCACAGATACGCAGTATTTT.

Only a few counts were recorded for this clonotype. V usage is TRBV19 and J usage is TRBJ2-7; D perhaps matches TRBD2 (6 bases). The V gene lost 6 bases and the J gene lost 2 bases, with 14 bases spanning the gap. CDR1 and CDR2 from the germline V gene are LNHDA and SQIVND (reference sequence). The CDR3 is 14 residues long. CDR3 in DNA: TGTGCCAGTAGCTTGGGAGGAGATACCTACGAGCAGTACTTC. Residues: CASSLGGDTYEQYF.

On this clonotype: The junction and the germline gene differ at one end; a read error may be behind it. This rearrangement joins TRBV19 to TRBJ2-7; D perhaps matches TRBD1 (6 bases). Looked up from germline, CDR1 is LNHDA and CDR2 is SQIVND (reference sequence). CDR3 length equals 17 residues. CDR3 coding DNA: TGTACCAGTAGTATAGGAAGTAGGGGGACCCTTTCCTACGAGCAGTACTTC. It yields the protein CTSSIGSRGTLSYEQYF.

This clonotype was counted at least ten times. J is TRBJ2-7 and V is TRBV5-1, with D perhaps TRBD2 (7 bases). V shed 0 bases and J shed 3 bases, with 10 bases lying between them. The germline CDR1 and CDR2 sequences are SGHRS and YFSETQ. The CDR3 sequence is 14 residues long. The CDR3 region is CASSLDRDYYEQYF. As DNA, the CDR3 is TGCGCCAGCAGCTTGGACAGGGACTACTACGAGCAGTACTTC.

Ten or more counts support this clonotype. This chain uses TRBV4-1 with TRBJ1-5; 9 bases map to TRBD1. CDR1 and CDR2 from the germline V gene are MGHRA and YSYEKL. The CDR3 consists of 17 residues. The V segment lost 1 base and the J segment 7 bases; nucleotides outside the gene matches: 11. This CDR3 is CASSQVFGTGSNQPQHF. CDR3 nucleotide sequence: TGCGCCAGCAGCCAAGTGTTCGGGACAGGGAGTAACCAGCCCCAGCATTTT.

This clonotype showed up many times. The chain employs TRBV6-6 and TRBJ1-5; TRBD1 aligns across 7 bases. In germline, CDR1 is MNHNY, CDR2 SVGAGI (reference sequence). CDR3 length: 18 amino acids. J gave up 0 bases and V 4 bases, and 12 bases lay outside the gene matches. The CDR3 reads CASSFPTGTVYSNQPQHF. CDR3 sequence (DNA): TGTGCCAGCAGTTTCCCCACCGGGACAGTCTATAGCAATCAGCCCCAGCATTTT.

There are a few counts of this clonotype. This sequence joins TRBV13 and TRBJ1-2, with D maybe TRBD1 (6 bases). CDR1 PRHDT and CDR2 FYEKMQ come from the germline V gene (reference sequence). CDR3 length: 15 amino acids. The V end lost 5 bases, the J end lost 2 bases, and 15 bases lay between the germline ends. CDR3 in amino acids: CASSLAGETNYGYTF. The DNA for the CDR3 is TGTGCCAGCAGCCTCGCAGGGGAGACAAACTATGGCTACACCTTC.

There are many counts of this clonotype. The chain recombines TRBV29-1 with TRBJ2-1; 9 bases line up with TRBD2. Germline V gives CDR1 SQVTM, CDR2 ANQGSEA. The CDR3 contains 16 residues. Trimming cost V 4 bases and J 4 bases; bases outside gene matches: 11. In DNA form, the CDR3 reads TGCAGCGTTGGACTAGAGTATAGCGGGGGTTACAATGAGCAGTTCTTC. It encodes CSVGLEYSGGYNEQFF.

The V gene is TRBV10-3, the J gene TRBJ2-5, with 9 positions matching TRBD2. The CDR3 sequence is 16 residues long. Germline-derived CDR1 and CDR2 are ENHRY and SYGVKD. V was clipped by 6 bases and J by 3 bases; unmatched bases: 11. CDR3 amino acids: CAISDLRGGGEETQYF. CDR3 nucleotides: TGTGCCATCAGCGATCTGCGTGGCGGGGGGGAAGAGACCCAGTACTTC.

This clonotype was counted at least ten times. For the CDR3, the DNA is TGCGCCAGCAGCCAAGATCTGGGACAGGCCTTCTACACCTTC. It codes for CASSQDLGQAFYTF. This chain uses TRBV4-1 with TRBJ1-2; 8 nucleotides match TRBD1. The CDR3 is made up of 14 amino acids. Germline values: CDR1 MGHRA, CDR2 YSYEKL. V trimming: 0 bases; J trimming: 10 bases; junction bases outside the gene matches: 7.

This clonotype was observed a handful of times. The rearrangement joins TRBV19 to TRBJ1-6; D might be TRBD1 (5 bases). The CDR3 runs 15 residues. CDR1 and CDR2 from the germline V gene are LNHDA and SQIVND (reference sequence). Deletions cut 5 bases from V and 7 bases from J, with 15 bases between. CDR3 loop: CASSGVRGANSPLHF. CDR3 bases: TGTGCCAGTAGTGGAGTGCGGGGCGCAAATTCACCCCTCCACTTT.

The genes are TRBV4-3 and TRBJ2-1; D is uncertain. Germline V gene lookup returns CDR1 LGHNA and CDR2 YSLEER. The CDR3 spans 13 residues. Trimming shortened V by 2 bases and J by 9 bases, and 11 bases separated the two germline ends. The CDR3 nucleotides are TGCGCCAGCAGCCAACGACTGATAGGTGAGCAGTTCTTC. This sequence encodes CASSQRLIGEQFF.

This clonotype was counted many times. The rearrangement uses TRBV12-3 or TRBV12-4 and TRBJ2-7; the D is unclear. The CDR3 covers 12 residues. The V end lost 4 bases, the J end lost 2 bases, and 6 bases lay between the germline ends. The DNA for the CDR3 is TGTGCCAGCAGTTACTCAGCCTACGAGCAGTACTTC. It is translated as CASSYSAYEQYF.

Note on this clonotype: No conserved phenylalanine or tryptophan ends this CDR3, so it is likely a read error. The chain carries TRBV4-1 and TRBJ1-1; D not resolved. Per the germline V gene, CDR1 is MGHRA and CDR2 is YSYEKL. The CDR3 runs to 12 residues. The V and J ends lost 2 bases and 4 bases respectively, with 5 bases between them. CDR3 loop: CASSQSGTEAFS. CDR3 nucleotides: TGCGCCAGCAGCCAATCGGGCACTGAAGCTTTCTCT.

This clonotype was detected many times. The CDR3: CAWSRSSTDTQYF. DNA for the CDR3: TGTGCCTGGAGTAGGAGTAGCACAGATACGCAGTATTTT. The chain is built from TRBV30 and TRBJ2-3; D remains ambiguous. Trimming took 2 bases from V and 0 from J, leaving 6 bases between them. The germline V gene encodes CDR1 GTSNPN and CDR2 SVGIG (reference sequence). The CDR3 spans 13 residues.

The chain recombines TRBV6-1 with TRBJ1-2, with a possible D match to TRBD1 (5 bases). The CDR3 covers 14 residues. V was cut by 0 bases and J by 6 bases, with 11 bases left in between. The germline V gene encodes CDR1 MNHNS and CDR2 SASEGT. CDR3 DNA: TGTGCCAGCAGTGAAGCGGTAAAGGGGAATGGCTACACCTTC. This sequence encodes CASSEAVKGNGYTF.

This clonotype was observed many times. V gene TRBV27 combines with J gene TRBJ1-6, with D uncertain. This CDR3 is built from 15 residues. V was cut by 1 base and J by 8 bases, with 12 bases left in between. From germline, CDR1 is MNHEY and CDR2 SMNVEV (reference sequence). This chain's CDR3 is CASSLLVTGDSPLHF. In DNA, the CDR3 is TGTGCCAGCAGTTTATTAGTGACTGGAGATTCACCCCTCCACTTT.